One and the same sample provided the 5 T cell receptor beta chains below, sequenced in a study of blood T cell repertoires in COVID-19. Repertoires were generated with immunoSEQ multiplex PCR, while TCRdb's copy carries only in-frame clones and drops some. The profile shows fewer than 200,000 clones, roughly 70% of them singletons. Material for sequencing was peripheral blood. Receptors were obtained from a woman older than 75 with acute or convalescent COVID-19.

The rearrangement joins TRBV19 to TRBJ2-7, with 9 bases fitting TRBD1. The CDR3 is 14 residues long. Germline CDR1 is LNHDA and CDR2 is SQIVND (reference sequence). J gave up 7 bases and V 4 bases, and 8 bases lay outside the gene matches. CDR3 sequence (DNA): TGTGCCAGTAGTACACTCTGGACAGGGGTGGAGCAGTACTTC. It encodes CASSTLWTGVEQYF.

This clone was observed once. The chain joins TRBV18 to TRBJ1-2; D remains ambiguous. V was pared by 2 bases and J by 0 bases, with 10 bases between. This CDR3 spans 15 amino acids. Germline CDR1 is KGHSH and CDR2 is LQKENI. Written as DNA, the CDR3 is TGTGCCAGCTCACCAGCAGCGTCTCCTAACTATGGCTACACCTTC. Protein product: CASSPAASPNYGYTF. Combining the CDR3 with reference TRBV18 and TRBJ1-2 gives the whole variable domain NAGVMQNPRHLVRRRGQEARLRCSPMKGHSHVYWYRQLPEEGLKFMVYLQKENIIDESGMPKERFSAEFPKEGPSILRIQQVVRGDSAAYFCASSPAASPNYGYTFGSGTRLTVV.

The genes are TRBV7-2 and TRBJ2-2; maybe TRBD1 (5 bases). Germline V gene sequence: CDR1 SGHTA, CDR2 FQGNSA. With 5 bases removed from V and 4 bases from J, the gap between germline ends came to 8 bases. This CDR3 contains 13 residues. The CDR3: CASSRQSTGELFF. The CDR3 DNA follows: TGTGCCAGCAGCCGACAGAGCACCGGGGAGCTGTTTTTT.

DNA of the CDR3: TGTGCCAGCAGTCGACCGGGACTAGCGGGAGGCGGGGGCGAGCAGTACTTC. Translating gives CASSRPGLAGGGGEQYF. The gene calls are TRBV27 and TRBJ2-7; TRBD2 aligns across 15 bases. CDR1 is MNHEY, CDR2 SMNVEV, per germline (reference sequence). The CDR3 covers 17 residues. V shed 5 bases, J shed 6 bases, and the junction held 11 bases outside the gene matches.

This sequence joins TRBV7-9 and TRBJ2-7; 7 nucleotides match TRBD2. The length of the CDR3 is 15 residues. V was pared by 3 bases and J by 5 bases, with 10 bases of the junction left unmatched. Germline CDR1 and CDR2: SEHNR and FQNEAQ (reference sequence). Here the CDR3 DNA reads TGTGCCAGCAGCTTTGGATTGCGGGAGTACCACGAGCAGTACTTC. Translating it yields CASSFGLREYHEQYF.